Shown below are 26 T cell receptor beta chains from a single sample sequenced in a study of blood T cell repertoires in COVID-19. TCRdb's copy holds only in-frame clones and misses some; the assay was immunoSEQ multiplex PCR. Of more than 200,000 clones listed, about 84% are singletons. The material sequenced was PBMCs or T cells enriched from blood (not recorded which). These receptors were obtained from a man aged 55 to 69 who had recovered from COVID-19.

CDR3 in amino acids: CASRTTGGTEAFF. The CDR3 DNA reads as TGTGCCAGCAGGACAACAGGGGGGACTGAAGCTTTCTTT. The chain recombines TRBV7-9 with TRBJ1-1; 8 bases line up with TRBD1. The CDR3 contains 13 residues. The V gene's germline CDR1 is SEHNR and CDR2 FQNEAQ (reference sequence). The J segment lost 5 bases and the V segment lost 6 bases, leaving 5 bases of the junction unmatched.

This clone appeared a few times. The chain is built from TRBV5-1 and TRBJ1-6; TRBD1 agrees at 10 bases. This CDR3 has 14 amino acids. The V gene's germline CDR1 is SGHRS and CDR2 YFSETQ. V gave up 4 bases and J gave up 12 bases; unmatched junction bases: 7. The CDR3 DNA reads as TGCGCCAGCAGCCCGGGACAGGGGTTGGAACCCCTCCACTTT. Its translation is CASSPGQGLEPLHF.

V usage is TRBV15 and J usage is TRBJ1-1, with a possible D match to TRBD1 (5 bases). V was shortened by 0 bases and J by 0 bases, with 5 bases between the two germline ends. The CDR3 sequence is 14 residues long. Germline CDR1 and CDR2: LNHNV and YYDKDF (reference sequence). CDR3 coding DNA: TGTGCCACCAGCAGAGACAGGGTGAACACTGAAGCTTTCTTT. Residues: CATSRDRVNTEAFF.

The chain employs TRBV27 and TRBJ1-6; tentatively, D is TRBD1 (6 bases). CDR3 length: 14 residues. V lost 6 bases, J lost 8 bases, and 14 bases lay in between. Germline CDR1 is MNHEY and CDR2 is SMNVEV (reference sequence). The CDR3 reads CASRNRVLDSPLHF. The CDR3 nucleotides read TGTGCCAGCAGGAACAGGGTTCTCGATTCACCCCTCCACTTT.

The J gene is TRBJ1-1, the V gene TRBV4-3; D possibly corresponds to TRBD1 (5 bases). V lost 1 base to trimming and J lost 1 base, with 13 bases between them. The germline V gene encodes CDR1 LGHNA and CDR2 YSLEER. The CDR3 covers 16 residues. CDR3 region: CASSQGRTPANTEAFF. For the CDR3, the DNA is TGCGCCAGCAGCCAAGGTAGGACACCGGCGAACACTGAAGCTTTCTTT.

The chain carries TRBV5-1 and TRBJ1-1, with 7 bases lining up with TRBD1. The CDR3 loop spans 15 amino acids. Germline V CDR1 and CDR2: SGHRS, YFSETQ. V shed 4 bases, J shed 4 bases, and the junction held 10 bases outside the gene matches. The CDR3 DNA follows: TGCGCCAGCAGCAGTCCGACAGGGCGGGTCACTGAAGCTTTCTTT. It specifies CASSSPTGRVTEAFF.

The chain's CDR3 is CASSLTGQGNQETQYF. DNA of the CDR3: TGCGCCAGCAGCTTGACGGGGCAGGGGAACCAAGAGACCCAGTACTTC. The V and J genes are TRBV5-1 and TRBJ2-5, with D possibly matching TRBD1 (6 bases). Germline loops: CDR1 SGHRS, CDR2 YFSETQ. Between the trimmed V and J ends, which lost 1 base and 0 bases, there was a span of 13 bases. The CDR3 loop spans 16 amino acids. Variable domain in full (rest from reference TRBV5-1 and TRBJ2-5): KAGVTQTPRYLIKTRGQQVTLSCSPISGHRSVSWYQQTPGQGLQFLFEYFSETQRNKGNFPGRFSGRQFSNSRSEMNVSTLELGDSALYLCASSLTGQGNQETQYFGPGTRLLVL.

The chain employs TRBV19 and TRBJ1-5, with D possibly being TRBD1 (6 bases). Per germline, CDR1 LNHDA and CDR2 SQIVND (reference sequence). Trimming removed 4 bases at V and 0 bases at J, with 13 bases between. CDR3 length equals 16 residues. CDR3 DNA sequence: TGTGCCAGTAGTAAGGTGGGGGGGCTTAGCAATCAGCCCCAGCATTTT. Amino acids: CASSKVGGLSNQPQHF. Using reference TRBV19 and TRBJ1-5 for the parts outside the CDR3, the full variable domain is DGGITQSPKYLFRKEGQNVTLSCEQNLNHDAMYWYRQDPGQGLRLIYYSQIVNDFQKGDIAEGYSVSREKKESFPLTVTSAQKNPTAFYLCASSKVGGLSNQPQHFGDGTRLSIL.

The genes are TRBV5-1 and TRBJ2-7, with 8 bases fitting TRBD1. V was pared by 4 bases and J by 2 bases, with 11 bases of the junction left unmatched. CDR1 and CDR2 (germline): SGHRS, YFSETQ. This CDR3 contains 16 residues. The CDR3 region has the DNA TGCGCCAGCAGCCAGGGCCCGGGACAGGAAGCCTACGAGCAGTACTTC. Translated: CASSQGPGQEAYEQYF.

V is TRBV5-5 and J is TRBJ2-7, with TRBD1 identical over 7 bases. V lost 0 bases and J lost 3; bases outside the gene matches: 3. Germline V CDR1 and CDR2: SGHKS, YYEKEE (reference sequence). The CDR3 runs to 14 residues. The CDR3: CASSLAGTDYEQYF. The CDR3 nucleotides read TGTGCCAGCAGCTTGGCCGGGACAGACTACGAGCAGTACTTC. Full variable domain (remainder filled in from reference TRBV5-5 and TRBJ2-7): DAGVTQSPTHLIKTRGQQVTLRCSPISGHKSVSWYQQVLGQGPQFIFQYYEKEERGRGNFPDRFSARQFPNYSSELNVNALLLGDSALYLCASSLAGTDYEQYFGPGTRLTVT.

This chain joins TRBV5-1 and TRBJ1-2, with D perhaps matching TRBD1 (5 bases). Between the trimmed V and J ends, which lost 4 bases and 5 bases, there was a span of 12 bases. The CDR3 has 13 residues. Germline CDR1 and CDR2: SGHRS and YFSETQ. The CDR3 reads CASSPSGGYGYTF. DNA for the CDR3: TGCGCCAGCAGCCCGTCGGGGGGGTATGGCTACACCTTC.

This chain joins TRBV10-3 and TRBJ1-2; D remains ambiguous. The CDR3 extends over 13 amino acids. Germline V gene lookup returns CDR1 ENHRY and CDR2 SYGVKD. Trimming removed 4 bases at V and 4 bases at J, with 10 bases between. The CDR3 nucleotides are TGTGCCATCAGTGCGAGACAACTCTATGGCTACACCTTC. Protein sequence: CAISARQLYGYTF.

This clone showed up many times. This CDR3 is also generated by other DNA sequences in the sample. The chain has TRBV5-3 and TRBJ2-7, with TRBD1 matching 9 bases. Being an ORF, TRBV5-3 has a function that is uncertain. V gave up 2 bases and J gave up 6 bases; unmatched junction bases: 9. This CDR3 comprises 15 residues. CDR3 coding DNA: TGTGCCAGAAGCTTACTGGGACAGGGAAAGTGCGAGCAGTACTTC. Amino acid sequence: CARSLLGQGKCEQYF.

The chain recombines TRBV7-3 with TRBJ2-3; unclear D gene. Germline CDR1 SGHTA, CDR2 FQGTGA. This CDR3 contains 15 residues. Trimming shortened V by 2 bases and J by 2 bases, and 11 bases separated the two germline ends. This CDR3 is CASSLQSGLTDTQYF. In DNA, the CDR3 is TGTGCCAGCAGCTTACAGAGTGGGCTCACAGATACGCAGTATTTT.

This clone was picked up one time. This sequence joins TRBV7-2 and TRBJ1-2; D perhaps matches TRBD1 (5 bases). Trimming left V 5 bases short and J 4 bases short, with 14 bases between. Germline CDR1 is SGHTA and CDR2 is FQGNSA. The CDR3 is 14 residues long. This chain's CDR3 is CASSPGGGVYGYTF. The CDR3 DNA reads as TGTGCCAGCAGCCCGGGCGGGGGAGTCTATGGCTACACCTTC.

The rearrangement joins TRBV19 to TRBJ1-4, with 10 positions matching TRBD1. The trim removed 5 bases at V and 5 bases at J, leaving 5 bases unmatched. Germline CDR1 is LNHDA and CDR2 is SQIVND (reference sequence). The CDR3 totals 15 residues. The CDR3 protein is CASSSRTGGNEKLFF. CDR3 bases: TGTGCCAGTAGTTCACGGACAGGGGGGAATGAAAAACTGTTTTTT.

The rearrangement joins TRBV11-2 to TRBJ2-5, with 7 nucleotides matching TRBD2. J was trimmed by 4 bases and V by 5 bases; bases with no gene match: 10. Germline V gene sequence: CDR1 SGHAT, CDR2 FQNNGV. The CDR3 runs 15 residues. This chain's CDR3 is CASSAGREGRETQYF. The CDR3 coding sequence is TGTGCCAGCAGCGCCGGCAGGGAGGGACGAGAGACCCAGTACTTC. The full variable domain, rest sourced from reference TRBV11-2 and TRBJ2-5, is EAGVAQSPRYKIIEKRQSVAFWCNPISGHATLYWYQQILGQGPKLLIQFQNNGVVDDSQLPKDRFSAERLKGVDSTLKIQPAKLEDSAVYLCASSAGREGRETQYFGPGTRLLVL.

This clone showed up just a few times. Other DNA sequences in the sample encode the same CDR3. The V gene is TRBV7-2, the J gene TRBJ1-2, with 7 positions matching TRBD1. The V gene end was trimmed by 5 bases and the J gene end by 5 bases; junction bases not matched to a gene: 5. Germline CDR1 SGHTA, CDR2 FQGNSA. There are 13 residues in the CDR3. CDR3 DNA sequence: TGTGCCAGCAGCCCGGACAGGAATTATGGCTACACCTTC. This sequence encodes CASSPDRNYGYTF.

The chain couples TRBV6-1 to TRBJ1-4; the D is unclear. Germline CDR1 MNHNS, CDR2 SASEGT. The CDR3 spans 13 residues. With 3 bases removed from V and 8 bases from J, the gap between germline ends came to 10 bases. In DNA, the CDR3 is TGTGCCAGCAGTGAGCCAGGAATGGAAAAACTGTTTTTT. It translates to CASSEPGMEKLFF.

The CDR3 DNA reads as TGCAGCGTTGGCGGGAGTGTTGGCACCGGGGAGCTGTTTTTT. This codes for CSVGGSVGTGELFF. The chain has TRBV29-1 and TRBJ2-2; 7 bases map to TRBD2. The CDR3 covers 14 residues. Looked up from germline, CDR1 is SQVTM and CDR2 is ANQGSEA. Trimming removed 4 bases from V and 4 bases from J; junction bases left unmatched: 6.

V gene TRBV5-4 combines with J gene TRBJ2-5; D possibly corresponds to TRBD2 (6 bases). Per germline, CDR1 SGHNT and CDR2 YYREEE (reference sequence). V lost 0 bases to trimming and J lost 4 bases, with 13 bases between them. This CDR3 is 15 amino acids long. CDR3 sequence (DNA): TGTGCCAGCAGCTTGGGGCCTCGGGGGAGAGAGACCCAGTACTTC. Translation: CASSLGPRGRETQYF.

This sequence joins TRBV5-5 and TRBJ1-4; TRBD1 matches 12 bases. Germline-derived CDR1 and CDR2 are SGHKS and YYEKEE (reference sequence). This CDR3 region has 17 residues. Losses at the gene ends were 2 bases for V and 2 bases for J; bases not matched to a gene: 4. The CDR3 DNA follows: TGTGCCAGCAGCTTAGGGACAGGGGGCATTACTAATGAAAAACTGTTTTTT. As protein: CASSLGTGGITNEKLFF.

This chain links TRBV11-2 with TRBJ2-3; TRBD2 aligns across 8 bases. Germline V gene lookup returns CDR1 SGHAT and CDR2 FQNNGV. The J segment lost 4 bases and the V segment lost 5 bases, leaving 8 bases of the junction unmatched. This CDR3 is built from 15 residues. The CDR3 sequence is CASSEGLGAADTQYF. The CDR3 coding sequence is TGTGCCAGCAGCGAGGGACTAGGGGCCGCAGATACGCAGTATTTT. The variable domain in full, with the rest retrieved from reference TRBV11-2 and TRBJ2-3, is EAGVAQSPRYKIIEKRQSVAFWCNPISGHATLYWYQQILGQGPKLLIQFQNNGVVDDSQLPKDRFSAERLKGVDSTLKIQPAKLEDSAVYLCASSEGLGAADTQYFGPGTRLTVL.

This clone was counted a few times. The chain links TRBV19 to TRBJ2-1; D is ambiguous. This CDR3 comprises 14 residues. The V end was cut by 1 base, the J end by 9 bases, with 13 bases between. From germline, CDR1 is LNHDA and CDR2 SQIVND (reference sequence). CDR3 protein: CASSIGGTPGEQFF. DNA of the CDR3: TGTGCCAGTAGTATAGGTGGTACCCCCGGTGAGCAGTTCTTC.

This rearrangement joins TRBV7-3 to TRBJ1-1, with unresolved D. Germline V gives CDR1 SGHTA, CDR2 FQGTGA. The V end lost 7 bases, the J end lost 1 base, and 10 bases lay between the germline ends. The CDR3 has 13 amino acids. The CDR3 nucleotides are TGTGCCAGCAAGTTATCGGGGAACACTGAAGCTTTCTTT. Its protein product is CASKLSGNTEAFF.

The rearrangement links TRBV19 to TRBJ1-2; 10 bases align to TRBD1. The CDR3 is 15 residues long. CDR1 and CDR2 from the germline V gene are LNHDA and SQIVND (reference sequence). Trimming cost V 0 bases and J 4 bases; bases outside gene matches: 2. The DNA of the CDR3 is TGTGCCAGTAGTATAGAAGGGACAGGGGTCTATGGCTACACCTTC. It specifies CASSIEGTGVYGYTF.